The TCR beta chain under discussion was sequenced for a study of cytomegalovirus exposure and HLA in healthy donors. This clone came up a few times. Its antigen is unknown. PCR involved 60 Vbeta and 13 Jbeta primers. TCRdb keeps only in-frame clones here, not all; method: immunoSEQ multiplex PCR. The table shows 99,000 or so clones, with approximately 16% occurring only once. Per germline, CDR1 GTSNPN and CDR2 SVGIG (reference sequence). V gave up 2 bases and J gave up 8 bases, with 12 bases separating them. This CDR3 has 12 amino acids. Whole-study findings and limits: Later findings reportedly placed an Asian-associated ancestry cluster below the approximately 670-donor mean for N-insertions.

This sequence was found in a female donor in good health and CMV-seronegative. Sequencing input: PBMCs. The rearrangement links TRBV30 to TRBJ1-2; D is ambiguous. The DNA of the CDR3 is TGTGCCTGGAGTTTGAGACATGGCGGCTACACCTTC. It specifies CAWSLRHGGYTF.